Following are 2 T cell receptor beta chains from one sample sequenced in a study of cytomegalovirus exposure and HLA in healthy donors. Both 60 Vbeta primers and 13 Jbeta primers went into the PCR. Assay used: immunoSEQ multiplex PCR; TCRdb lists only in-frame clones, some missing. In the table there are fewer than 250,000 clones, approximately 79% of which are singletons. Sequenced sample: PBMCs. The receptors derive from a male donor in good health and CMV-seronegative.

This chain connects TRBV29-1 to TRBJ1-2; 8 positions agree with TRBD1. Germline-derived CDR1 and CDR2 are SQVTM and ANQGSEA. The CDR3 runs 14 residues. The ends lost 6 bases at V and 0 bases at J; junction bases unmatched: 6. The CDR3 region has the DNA TGCAGCGTACCAAGACAGGGGACTAACTATGGCTACACCTTC. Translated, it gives CSVPRQGTNYGYTF.

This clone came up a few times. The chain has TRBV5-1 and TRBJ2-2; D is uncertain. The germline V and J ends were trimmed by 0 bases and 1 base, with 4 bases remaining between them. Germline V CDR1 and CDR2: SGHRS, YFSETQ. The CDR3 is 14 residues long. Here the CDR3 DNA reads TGCGCCAGCAGCTTGGACGGGAACACCGGGGAGCTGTTTTTT. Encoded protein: CASSLDGNTGELFF.